This TCR beta chain was profiled in a study of blood T cell repertoires in COVID-19. CDR3 length: 14 residues. V lost 8 bases to trimming and J lost 5 bases; unmatched junction nucleotides: 12. CDR1 is MNHEY, CDR2 SMNVEV, per germline (reference sequence). Only in-frame clones appear in the TCRdb table, and some are missing; sequencing was by immunoSEQ multiplex PCR. The table shows 450,000 or so clones, with approximately 90% occurring only once. This rearrangement joins TRBV27 to TRBJ2-7, with TRBD2 matching 7 bases. The TCR sequence derives from a man between 18 and 29 years old with COVID-19, enrolled during active disease. The sequencing input was peripheral blood. The CDR3 DNA reads TGTGCCAGCGGGCTCAGTTGGGGGGGGGACGAGCAGTACTTC. This translates into CASGLSWGGDEQYF.